These 32 T cell receptor beta chains share one sample of origin, sequenced in a study of shared clonotypes between healthy human individuals. Assay: immunoSEQ multiplex PCR; the TCRdb copy retains only in-frame clones and omits some. The table lists millions of clones, about 92% of them singletons. The material sequenced was naive CD4+ T cells sorted from blood. The subset is: CD45RA+ positively selected. These receptors were taken from a man between 18 and 29 years old in good health.

J is TRBJ2-5 and V is TRBV6-5, with TRBD2 identical over 13 bases. Germline values: CDR1 MNHEY, CDR2 SVGAGI. This CDR3 contains 15 residues. V lost 5 bases, J lost 7 bases, and 7 bases stayed unmatched. The CDR3 DNA is TGTGCCAGCAGTACCGGACTAGCGGGAGTTCGGACCCAGTACTTC. Its translation is CASSTGLAGVRTQYF.

V gene TRBV5-4 combines with J gene TRBJ2-3; 9 bases agree with TRBD2. CDR1 is SGHNT and CDR2 is YYREEE in the germline V gene (reference sequence). Trimming at V came to 2 bases and at J to 2 bases, leaving 6 bases not matched to a gene. This CDR3 contains 16 residues. The CDR3 protein is CASSFKLAGVTDTQYF. In DNA, the CDR3 is TGTGCCAGCAGCTTTAAACTAGCGGGCGTCACAGATACGCAGTATTTT.

V is TRBV11-2 and J is TRBJ1-4; 8 bases agree with TRBD1. CDR1 SGHAT and CDR2 FQNNGV come from the germline V gene. This CDR3 comprises 19 residues. V lost 5 bases and J lost 0; bases outside the gene matches: 14. The CDR3 DNA is TGTGCCAGCAGCCCCGTCCGGACAGGGAGACTTGCAACTAATGAAAAACTGTTTTTT. The encoded protein is CASSPVRTGRLATNEKLFF.

The rearrangement links TRBV6-5 to TRBJ2-7; D ambiguous. The germline CDR1 and CDR2 sequences are MNHEY and SVGAGI. Trimming removed 0 bases at V and 0 bases at J, with 9 bases between. CDR3 length equals 15 residues. CDR3 DNA: TGTGCCAGCAGTTACTCTTTGGCAGACTCCTACGAGCAGTACTTC. This codes for CASSYSLADSYEQYF.

The chain is built from TRBV7-9 and TRBJ2-5; the D is unclear. The CDR3 runs 14 residues. Germline V gives CDR1 SEHNR, CDR2 FQNEAQ (reference sequence). Trimming pared 1 base from V and 1 base from J, leaving 7 bases between. The CDR3 sequence: CASSLELRQETQYF. CDR3 DNA sequence: TGTGCCAGCAGCTTAGAACTACGCCAAGAGACCCAGTACTTC.

This sequence joins TRBV7-9 and TRBJ1-1; no reliable D call. The CDR3 is 14 residues long. Germline CDR1 and CDR2: SEHNR and FQNEAQ (reference sequence). Trimming pared 2 bases from V and 1 base from J, leaving 8 bases between. The CDR3 is CASSLSGSNTEAFF. In DNA, the CDR3 is TGTGCCAGCAGCTTATCCGGGTCGAACACTGAAGCTTTCTTT.

This chain connects TRBV11-2 to TRBJ1-1; D gene uncertain. CDR1 SGHAT and CDR2 FQNNGV come from the germline V gene. V dropped 7 bases and J dropped 4 bases, with 16 bases sitting between them. CDR3 size: 14 residues. CDR3 region: CASTASDLGTEAFF. The CDR3 DNA reads as TGTGCCAGCACCGCCTCCGATCTGGGCACTGAAGCTTTCTTT. The full variable domain, rest sourced from reference TRBV11-2 and TRBJ1-1, is EAGVAQSPRYKIIEKRQSVAFWCNPISGHATLYWYQQILGQGPKLLIQFQNNGVVDDSQLPKDRFSAERLKGVDSTLKIQPAKLEDSAVYLCASTASDLGTEAFFGQGTRLTVV.

The chain employs TRBV25-1 and TRBJ2-7, with D perhaps matching TRBD1 (5 bases). Trimming cost V 5 bases and J 1 base, with 12 bases left between them. The germline V gene encodes CDR1 MGHDK and CDR2 SYGVNS. The CDR3 loop spans 14 amino acids. The CDR3 coding sequence is TGTGCCAGCAGTCGCGACAGCCAATCCTACGAGCAGTACTTC. Translation: CASSRDSQSYEQYF.

The DNA for the CDR3 is TGTGCCAGCAGCTTAGGGGCAGGCTCCTACGAGCAGTACTTC. Residues: CASSLGAGSYEQYF. The chain uses TRBV11-2 and TRBJ2-7; D ambiguous. In germline, CDR1 is SGHAT, CDR2 FQNNGV. The CDR3 covers 14 residues. Trimming stripped 1 base from V and 0 bases from J, with 7 bases between. Combining the CDR3 with reference TRBV11-2 and TRBJ2-7 gives the whole variable domain EAGVAQSPRYKIIEKRQSVAFWCNPISGHATLYWYQQILGQGPKLLIQFQNNGVVDDSQLPKDRFSAERLKGVDSTLKIQPAKLEDSAVYLCASSLGAGSYEQYFGPGTRLTVT.

In its sample, this clone was seen once. Other DNA sequences within the sample encode an identical CDR3. The chain uses TRBV29-1 and TRBJ2-2; 10 bases line up with TRBD1. J gave up 4 bases and V 6 bases, and 2 bases lay outside the gene matches. The V gene's germline CDR1 is SQVTM and CDR2 ANQGSEA. This CDR3 is 13 amino acids long. The CDR3 loop is CSVGQGVTGELFF. The DNA for the CDR3 is TGCAGCGTCGGACAGGGGGTCACCGGGGAGCTGTTTTTT.

The V gene is TRBV18, the J gene TRBJ2-7, with a tentative D call TRBD2 (6 bases). This CDR3 has 15 residues. Germline-derived CDR1 and CDR2 are KGHSH and LQKENI. Between the trimmed V and J ends, which lost 3 bases and 4 bases, there was a span of 16 bases. The CDR3 bases are TGTGCCAGCTCACCGATCCGTGGCGGGAAGTACGAGCAGTACTTC. Its protein is CASSPIRGGKYEQYF.

This rearrangement joins TRBV14 to TRBJ1-2, with 10 bases lining up with TRBD1. CDR1 SGHDN and CDR2 FVKESK come from the germline V gene. V lost 4 bases, J lost 4 bases, and 12 bases stayed unmatched. The CDR3 runs 17 residues. CDR3: CASSRTGTGAASYGYTF. The CDR3 bases are TGTGCCAGCAGCCGCACCGGGACAGGGGCCGCGTCCTATGGCTACACCTTC.

This clone was counted a single time. V gene TRBV2 combines with J gene TRBJ2-7, with D possibly TRBD2 on 7 matching bases. V was clipped by 4 bases and J by 4 bases, with 17 bases between them. Germline V gives CDR1 SNHLY, CDR2 FYNNEI. This CDR3 contains 15 residues. CDR3 residues: CASSGARGPYYEQYF. In DNA form, the CDR3 reads TGTGCCAGCAGTGGGGCGCGGGGGCCCTATTACGAGCAGTACTTC.

This clone was seen only once. This rearrangement joins TRBV19 to TRBJ1-1, with D possibly being TRBD1 (6 bases). The CDR3 covers 13 residues. CDR1 LNHDA and CDR2 SQIVND come from the germline V gene (reference sequence). The V end lost 5 bases, the J end lost 1 base, and 8 bases lay between the germline ends. CDR3 in amino acids: CASSGQPNTEAFF. The CDR3 coding sequence is TGTGCCAGTAGTGGACAGCCGAACACTGAAGCTTTCTTT.

This chain uses TRBV19 with TRBJ2-1; 13 bases line up with TRBD2. This CDR3 is 12 amino acids long. V lost 4 bases and J lost 13; bases outside the gene matches: 1. Per the germline V gene, CDR1 is LNHDA and CDR2 is SQIVND (reference sequence). The CDR3 DNA reads as TGTGCCAGTAGTAGGACTAGCGGGAGCCAGTTCTTC. Protein: CASSRTSGSQFF.

This sequence joins TRBV4-1 and TRBJ1-3, with D possibly being TRBD1 (5 bases). Germline assignment: CDR1 MGHRA and CDR2 YSYEKL. Trimming took off 2 bases at V and 0 bases at J, with 20 bases between the two ends. This CDR3 contains 19 residues. The CDR3 DNA is TGCGCCAGCAGCCAACAGGGTTTTTCTTCAGGGCCCTCTGGAAACACCATATATTTT. This encodes CASSQQGFSSGPSGNTIYF.

J is TRBJ1-5 and V is TRBV6-4; D is undetermined. There are 13 residues in the CDR3. V lost 4 bases and J lost 3, with 7 bases in between. From germline, CDR1 is MRHNA and CDR2 SNTAGT. CDR3 nucleotides: TGTGCCAGCAGTGCAGAGGTCAATCAGCCCCAGCATTTT. It translates to CASSAEVNQPQHF.

The V gene is TRBV5-7, the J gene TRBJ1-2; 7 bases align to TRBD1. TRBV5-7 is an open reading frame, and its role is uncertain. V shed 6 bases and J 2 bases; nucleotides not matched to a gene: 7. This CDR3 spans 14 amino acids. CDR3 sequence reads: CASTLQGLNYGYTF. CDR3 bases: TGTGCCAGCACCTTACAGGGGCTAAACTATGGCTACACCTTC.

The chain couples TRBV6-6 to TRBJ1-2, with D uncertain. In germline, CDR1 is MNHNY, CDR2 SVGAGI (reference sequence). Trimming took 8 bases from V and 3 from J, leaving 22 bases between them. This CDR3 spans 16 amino acids. CDR3 sequence: CASGSYQGERHYGYTF. Written as DNA, the CDR3 is TGTGCCAGCGGCTCCTACCAAGGTGAACGTCACTATGGCTACACCTTC.

V and J are TRBV6-1 and TRBJ2-5, with TRBD2 matching over 7 bases. This CDR3 contains 15 residues. Germline assignment: CDR1 MNHNS and CDR2 SASEGT. V lost 0 bases, J lost 4 bases, and 5 bases stayed unmatched. The CDR3 loop reads CASSEAGGVGETQYF. CDR3 nucleotide sequence: TGTGCCAGCAGTGAAGCGGGAGGGGTCGGAGAGACCCAGTACTTC.

The chain carries TRBV7-9 and TRBJ2-5, with 11 bases identical to TRBD1. Germline CDR1 reads SEHNR; CDR2 reads FQNEAQ (reference sequence). The V segment lost 5 bases and the J segment 5 bases; nucleotides outside the gene matches: 7. This CDR3 comprises 15 residues. The chain's CDR3 is CASSPGQGDGETQYF. In DNA, the CDR3 is TGTGCCAGCAGCCCGGGACAGGGGGATGGTGAGACCCAGTACTTC.

The V gene is TRBV19, the J gene TRBJ2-3; D not resolved. V was clipped by 4 bases and J by 0 bases, with 20 bases between them. Looked up from germline, CDR1 is LNHDA and CDR2 is SQIVND (reference sequence). The CDR3 is 18 amino acids. This CDR3 is CASSTTPGWPASTDTQYF. In nucleotides, the CDR3 is TGTGCCAGTAGTACTACCCCGGGCTGGCCTGCTAGCACAGATACGCAGTATTTT.

V is TRBV5-1 and J is TRBJ2-3; 9 bases map to TRBD2. This CDR3 has 16 residues. Germline values: CDR1 SGHRS, CDR2 YFSETQ. Trimming removed 4 bases from V and 4 bases from J; junction bases left unmatched: 10. The CDR3 loop is CASSRPSGMVADTQYF. The CDR3 coding sequence is TGCGCCAGCAGCCGTCCTAGCGGGATGGTAGCAGATACGCAGTATTTT.

V is TRBV5-8 and J is TRBJ2-5; 7 bases match TRBD1. Losses at the gene ends were 4 bases for V and 1 base for J; bases not matched to a gene: 4. CDR1 and CDR2 (germline): SGHTS, YDEGEE. This CDR3 has 14 residues. This CDR3 reads CASSIGQVQETQYF. CDR3 bases: TGTGCCAGCAGCATCGGACAGGTCCAAGAGACCCAGTACTTC.

This chain links TRBV4-2 with TRBJ2-3; 9 bases line up with TRBD2. The V gene end was trimmed by 6 bases and the J gene end by 6 bases; junction bases not matched to a gene: 10. The CDR3 length is 15 residues. Germline lookup yields CDR1 LGHNA and CDR2 YNFKEQ. The CDR3 protein is CASRGGTSPADTQYF. In nucleotides, the CDR3 is TGTGCCAGCAGAGGGGGGACTAGCCCCGCGGATACGCAGTATTTT.

The V call is TRBV7-2, the J call TRBJ2-5; 7 nucleotides align to TRBD2. Trimming at V came to 1 base and at J to 2 bases, leaving 4 bases not matched to a gene. Germline V CDR1 and CDR2: SGHTA, FQGNSA. The CDR3 contains 15 residues. Here the CDR3 reads CASSLEGLEQETQYF. The CDR3 DNA follows: TGTGCCAGCAGCTTAGAAGGACTAGAACAAGAGACCCAGTACTTC.

The chain combines TRBV28 with TRBJ2-7; 8 bases map to TRBD2. The CDR3 has 13 residues. CDR1 MDHEN and CDR2 SYDVKM come from the germline V gene. With 5 bases clipped from V and 5 bases from J, the junction kept 5 bases outside the gene matches. CDR3 sequence (DNA): TGTGCCAGCAGTCCCGGGGGGGGGCACGAGCAGTACTTC. Residues: CASSPGGGHEQYF.

This chain uses TRBV28 with TRBJ2-2; 9 bases are a match to TRBD1. The CDR3 covers 15 residues. V lost 4 bases, J lost 4 bases, and 4 bases stayed unmatched. Germline V gives CDR1 MDHEN, CDR2 SYDVKM. CDR3: CASSSDRGVTGELFF. The DNA for the CDR3 is TGTGCCAGCAGTTCGGACAGGGGAGTCACCGGGGAGCTGTTTTTT.

V is TRBV18 and J is TRBJ2-1, with D perhaps TRBD1 (6 bases). The germline CDR1 and CDR2 sequences are KGHSH and LQKENI. The CDR3 sequence is 12 residues long. V lost 5 bases, J lost 5 bases, and 7 bases lay in between. CDR3 region: CASSGQNNEQFF. Here the CDR3 DNA reads TGTGCCAGCTCAGGACAGAACAATGAGCAGTTCTTC.

The rearrangement joins TRBV11-2 to TRBJ2-5; 7 bases line up with TRBD2. This CDR3 spans 14 amino acids. V trimming: 7 bases; J trimming: 5 bases; junction bases outside the gene matches: 10. Germline assignment: CDR1 SGHAT and CDR2 FQNNGV. The CDR3 sequence: CASTFRDYPETQYF. In nucleotides, the CDR3 is TGTGCCAGCACCTTCAGGGACTATCCGGAGACCCAGTACTTC.

This clone has a single count. CDR3 residues: CSVEGRSGGNEQFF. In DNA form, the CDR3 reads TGCAGCGTTGAAGGCCGTTCAGGGGGCAATGAGCAGTTCTTC. V gene TRBV29-1 combines with J gene TRBJ2-1; 7 nucleotides match TRBD1. Germline CDR1 reads SQVTM; CDR2 reads ANQGSEA. This CDR3 has 14 amino acids. The V segment lost 1 base and the J segment 6 bases; nucleotides outside the gene matches: 6.

CDR3 sequence (DNA): TGTGCCAGCGCACCGGGACAGGGTTATTCACCCCTCCACTTT. Residues: CASAPGQGYSPLHF. The V gene is TRBV27, the J gene TRBJ1-6, with TRBD1 identical over 9 bases. Germline trimming cut 8 bases from V and 8 bases from J; bases unmatched to any gene: 7. Germline lookup yields CDR1 MNHEY and CDR2 SMNVEV (reference sequence). The CDR3 loop spans 14 amino acids.